Included here is one T cell receptor beta chain sequence, with context. The antigen remains undetermined. The sample comes from a study of cytomegalovirus exposure and HLA in healthy donors. About the study: A prior analysis found some 110 million unique TCR beta sequences from 150 million to 200 million T cells.

Points from the study as a whole: Analysis performed later found more than 15,000 TCR beta sequences associated with HLA alleles at 0.05 false discovery rate. Accurate predictions that matched the HLA-A and HLA-B alleles of most subjects were reportedly made from TCR beta sequences. 150 to 200 TCR beta chains were listed as cytomegalovirus-associated.

Vbeta (60) and Jbeta (13) primers were used in the PCR. Profiled with immunoSEQ multiplex PCR; TCRdb holds only in-frame clones, not every one. The data show approximately 170,000 clones, about 85% seen once. Looked up from germline, CDR1 is SEHNR and CDR2 is FQNEAQ (reference sequence). This CDR3 is built from 12 residues. The ends were cut back, 8 bases at V and 6 bases at J, with 11 bases in the middle. The V call is TRBV7-9, the J call TRBJ2-1; weak D call: TRBD2 (6 bases). This receptor was obtained from a man aged 30 to 45 in good health and CMV-seropositive. Sequencing used PBMCs. Here the CDR3 reads CASVGGSNEQFF. The CDR3 DNA is TGTGCCAGCGTTGGGGGGAGCAATGAGCAGTTCTTC.